A single TCR beta chain is shown here with its context. Its specificity is unknown. The source of the sample is a study of blood T cells in healthy people across ages. Alongside a J-beta primer mix, a sample-barcoded 5' primer served in a second PCR lasting 7 to 11 cycles. Via MiXCR, TCRdb re-called the 5' RACE reads, giving one row per CDR3 protein. The profile shows around 990,000 distinct CDR3 sequences, more than 30% of them singletons. Donation came from healthy Caucasian individuals in Russia who were aged roughly 6 to 95. CDR3 length: 16 amino acids. J gave up 4 bases and V 0 bases, and 8 bases lay outside the gene matches. Germline lookup yields CDR1 SEHNR and CDR2 FQNEAQ (reference sequence). General study points: Versus aged donors, long-lived donors had higher diversity and more naive CD4+ cells. Calculation of diversity from one million T cells yielded estimates considered to be underestimates. Leaving the PBMCs unsorted stopped any conclusive comparison of naive versus antigen-experienced cells.

The sequence came from a young man in good health. Sequenced material: blood. The chain recombines TRBV7-9 with TRBJ1-2, with TRBD1 matching 7 bases. The CDR3 bases are TGTGCCAGCAGCTTAGCCCTTGGACAGGCCATCTATGGCTACACCTTC. Translated, it gives CASSLALGQAIYGYTF.